This T cell receptor beta chain was captured in a study of blood T cell repertoires in COVID-19 (dated by TCRdb to about 2020). In the study overall: Samples from collaborators originated in the United States, Italy and Spain and spanned both the acute and convalescent phases of COVID-19. A de-identified subject ID, COVID-19 status, age in years and sex were almost always included in the sample metadata. Samples came from the ongoing ImmuneRACE study (first 160 participants) plus 1,254 subjects from 6 global collaborators. The repertoires were released in a freely available public database meant as a resource for research on the immune response to SARS-CoV-2. Deeply sampled blood TCRbeta repertoires from subjects exposed to, actively infected with, or recovered from COVID-19 were included in the dataset. Where available, HLA class I and class II types were taken from metadata supplied by the sample provider and were not determined by assay-based typing. The prospective study material was composed of cDNA or gDNA derived from T cells, B-cell-depleted T cells, or PBMCs. Overall results and qualifications from the work: The amount of clinical and demographic metadata varied by source and participant and was provided uncurated.

In regard to this clone: What this receptor recognizes is not known. Within one base of it there is no much larger clone, and no base qualities were kept.

Collaborating institutions collected whole blood in K2EDTA tubes following their own protocols. For TCRbeta analysis, collaborators shipped samples as frozen whole blood, isolated PBMCs, or DNA extracted from either of those sample types. TCRbeta CDR3 regions were amplified from genomic DNA by means of the immunoSEQ Assay, a bias-controlled multiplex PCR. The source study handled its data this way. The number of nucleated cells in each sample was estimated by amplification of reference gene primers within the assay. Sequence reads were collapsed and filtered to measure the absolute abundance of every unique TCRbeta CDR3 rearrangement. For each sample, productive Simpson clonality was calculated by taking the square root of Simpson's diversity index across productive rearrangements. In its TCRdb copy, this immuneACCESS table keeps in-frame sequences only and misses some clones. Where compared with another copy, unresolved V genes explain less than half of these, and the others have no known cause. V and J calls and clone size are copied from that table; D and trimming were computed from the DNA. The sample data list 55,000 to 70,000 clones, and approximately 80% of these were observed just once. About 25% of the sample comes from the top ten.

Looking up the germline V gene (reference sequence) yields CDR1 LNHDA and CDR2 SQIVND. For this chain, trimming is 5 bases at the V end and 1 base at the J end, and the number of junction bases without a gene match is 8. Taken from cysteine to phenylalanine, the CDR3 has 16 residues. The CDR3 DNA has 48 bases and is translated from base 1. The rearrangement combines TRBV19 with TRBJ1-1, and TRBD1 matches 9 of the central bases. The sequence derives from a human donor in a cohort sampled during active COVID-19. The specimen sequenced was peripheral blood. This receptor carries the CDR3 CASSQIQGAQNTEAFF. At the DNA level, the sequence is TGTGCCAGTAGTCAAATACAGGGGGCCCAGAACACTGAAGCTTTCTTT.